These 30 T cell receptor beta chains were sequenced from one sample in a study of T-cell memory formation after mild COVID-19. TCRdb passed the 5' RACE reads through MiXCR, listing each CDR3 protein once. This table holds 550,000 to 600,000 distinct CDR3 sequences, approximately 21% found once. Sequencing was carried out using PBMCs or a T cell subset sorted from them (not recorded which). These receptors were taken from an adult woman who had mild COVID-19 (a few samples of this study predate the infection). Cell type and time point are not known.

This clonotype was counted only a few times. This rearrangement joins TRBV9 to TRBJ2-1; 10 nucleotides agree with TRBD2. Looked up from germline, CDR1 is SGDLS and CDR2 is YYNGEE. With 2 bases clipped from V and 8 bases from J, the junction kept 7 bases outside the gene matches. This CDR3 contains 15 residues. The CDR3 here is CASSVNSGRRDEQFF. CDR3 coding DNA: TGTGCCAGCAGCGTTAATAGCGGGAGGCGGGATGAGCAGTTCTTC.

The V call is TRBV15, the J call TRBJ2-6, with D perhaps matching TRBD1 or TRBD2 (5 bases each). CDR1 is LNHNV and CDR2 is YYDKDF in the germline V gene (reference sequence). CDR3 length equals 16 residues. V was pared by 4 bases and J by 1 base, with 11 bases between. This CDR3 reads CATSTLGVSGANVLTF. The CDR3 DNA follows: TGTGCCACCAGCACTTTGGGGGTATCTGGGGCCAACGTCCTGACTTTC.

This clonotype was counted a few times. V and J are TRBV9 and TRBJ2-7, with 11 bases matching TRBD2. CDR3 length equals 16 residues. Germline V gives CDR1 SGDLS, CDR2 YYNGEE. V was pared by 3 bases and J by 4 bases, with 9 bases of the junction left unmatched. The CDR3 spells CASSGLAGGPGYEQYF. The CDR3 region has the DNA TGTGCCAGCAGCGGATTAGCGGGAGGGCCGGGGTACGAGCAGTACTTC. Together with reference TRBV9 and TRBJ2-7, the CDR3 gives the full variable domain: DSGVTQTPKHLITATGQRVTLRCSPRSGDLSVYWYQQSLDQGLQFLIQYYNGEERAKGNILERFSAQQFPDLHSELNLSSLELGDSALYFCASSGLAGGPGYEQYFGPGTRLTVT.

This clonotype was observed a few times. The gene calls are TRBV12-3 or TRBV12-4 and TRBJ1-2; a possible D gene is TRBD1 (6 bases). The CDR3 is made up of 14 amino acids. V shed 2 bases and J shed 8 bases, with 15 bases lying between them. CDR3 in amino acids: CASSLQGTSLGYTF. The CDR3 DNA is TGTGCCAGCAGTTTACAGGGGACCTCCTTGGGCTACACCTTC.

This clonotype was seen at least ten times. V and J are TRBV5-6 and TRBJ1-1; TRBD1 aligns across 7 bases. Germline-derived CDR1 and CDR2 are SGHDT and YYEEEE. This CDR3 comprises 13 residues. The trim removed 6 bases at V and 7 bases at J, leaving 9 bases unmatched. Here the CDR3 reads CASIQKGGLEAFF. CDR3 nucleotide sequence: TGTGCCAGCATCCAAAAAGGGGGCCTTGAAGCTTTCTTT.

This clonotype has a handful of counts. This chain uses TRBV2 with TRBJ1-6; 7 nucleotides match TRBD1. V gave up 1 base and J gave up 7 bases; unmatched junction bases: 1. Germline-derived CDR1 and CDR2 are SNHLY and FYNNEI. The CDR3 runs 14 residues. In DNA form, the CDR3 reads TGTGCCAGCAGTGAAGTACAGGGGAATTCACCCCTCCACTTT. It is translated as CASSEVQGNSPLHF.

This chain uses TRBV18 with TRBJ2-1, with TRBD1 as a possible D gene (7 bases). Trimming shortened V by 6 bases and J by 6 bases, and 18 bases separated the two germline ends. There are 15 residues in the CDR3. The V gene's germline CDR1 is KGHSH and CDR2 LQKENI. In nucleotides, the CDR3 is TGTGCCAGCTCGTCCGGGACAGCGGGCCTCAATGAGCAGTTCTTC. It yields the protein CASSSGTAGLNEQFF.

The chain has TRBV7-9 and TRBJ1-4; a weak D match, TRBD1 (6 bases). Germline V gene lookup returns CDR1 SEHNR and CDR2 FQNEAQ (reference sequence). The CDR3 consists of 15 residues. Deletions cut 1 base from V and 8 bases from J, with 14 bases between. DNA of the CDR3: TGTGCCAGCAGCTTAGAGGAGGGGGATCGGGAAAAACTGTTTTTT. It specifies CASSLEEGDREKLFF.

V is TRBV3-1 and J is TRBJ1-2; 8 bases fit TRBD1. Germline loops: CDR1 LGHDT, CDR2 YNNKEL (reference sequence). The V gene end was trimmed by 2 bases and the J gene end by 7 bases; junction bases not matched to a gene: 6. The CDR3 loop spans 14 amino acids. In DNA, the CDR3 is TGTGCCAGCAGCCAAAGAACCAGGGGGCTTGGCTACACCTTC. Translated: CASSQRTRGLGYTF.

This clonotype was seen a few times. For the CDR3, the DNA is TGTGCCAGCAGCTCGGGGGGACAGATGAACACTGAAGCTTTCTTT. As protein: CASSSGGQMNTEAFF. V is TRBV9 and J is TRBJ1-1, with 7 bases fitting TRBD1. This CDR3 contains 15 residues. The V gene's germline CDR1 is SGDLS and CDR2 YYNGEE. V lost 4 bases and J lost 0; bases outside the gene matches: 6.

In its sample, this clonotype was seen many times. This chain uses TRBV5-1 with TRBJ2-1, with 9 bases lining up with TRBD2. Per the germline V gene, CDR1 is SGHRS and CDR2 is YFSETQ. With V trimmed by 5 bases and J by 1 base, 10 bases remained unmatched. The CDR3 spans 17 residues. CDR3 sequence reads: CASRAAGGAQSYNEQFF. In nucleotides, the CDR3 is TGCGCCAGCAGGGCAGCGGGGGGAGCCCAGTCCTACAATGAGCAGTTCTTC.

The rearrangement uses TRBV2 and TRBJ2-5, with D possibly matching TRBD2 (6 bases). Germline V gene lookup returns CDR1 SNHLY and CDR2 FYNNEI. There are 13 residues in the CDR3. V lost 3 bases and J lost 5, with 10 bases in between. The DNA for the CDR3 is TGTGCCAGCAGTGAGGAGGGATACGAGACCCAGTACTTC. Its translation: CASSEEGYETQYF.

This chain joins TRBV7-2 and TRBJ1-2; 7 nucleotides align to TRBD1. The CDR3 spans 15 residues. CDR1 is SGHTA and CDR2 is FQGNSA in the germline V gene. The ends lost 5 bases at V and 5 bases at J; junction bases unmatched: 11. The CDR3 loop reads CASSNSGTDSYGYTF. The DNA for the CDR3 is TGTGCCAGCAGCAACTCCGGGACAGACTCGTATGGCTACACCTTC.

Here the CDR3 DNA reads TGTGCCATCAGTGAATCTAGGACAGGCCAGGACGAGCAGTACTTC. It encodes CAISESRTGQDEQYF. This chain joins TRBV10-3 and TRBJ2-7; 7 bases fit TRBD1. This CDR3 is 15 amino acids long. Germline V gene sequence: CDR1 ENHRY, CDR2 SYGVKD. Trimming removed 3 bases from V and 5 bases from J; junction bases left unmatched: 10.

The chain joins TRBV10-3 to TRBJ2-1; 12 bases map to TRBD2. J gave up 6 bases and V 10 bases, and 4 bases lay outside the gene matches. CDR1 is ENHRY, CDR2 SYGVKD, per germline. There are 13 residues in the CDR3. CDR3 amino acids: CATGLAGPNEQFF. The CDR3 bases are TGTGCCACCGGACTAGCGGGACCCAATGAGCAGTTCTTC.

This chain's CDR3 is CASSDPGTGAYEQYF. CDR3 bases: TGTGCCAGTAGTGACCCCGGGACAGGGGCCTACGAGCAGTACTTC. V gene TRBV19 combines with J gene TRBJ2-7, with TRBD1 matching 10 bases. The trim removed 5 bases at V and 2 bases at J, leaving 6 bases unmatched. Per the germline V gene, CDR1 is LNHDA and CDR2 is SQIVND (reference sequence). The CDR3 totals 15 residues.

V gene TRBV19 combines with J gene TRBJ2-6, with D perhaps given as TRBD1 or TRBD2 (5 bases each). Germline V gene lookup returns CDR1 LNHDA and CDR2 SQIVND (reference sequence). The CDR3 is made up of 16 amino acids. V was cut by 0 bases and J by 2 bases, with 8 bases left in between. This CDR3 is CASSIDRGAGANVLTF. CDR3 coding DNA: TGTGCCAGTAGTATAGATCGAGGGGCTGGGGCCAACGTCCTGACTTTC.

The chain carries TRBV6-6 and TRBJ2-1, with D tentatively TRBD1 (6 bases). Trimming cost V 7 bases and J 2 bases, with 18 bases left between them. This CDR3 is 16 amino acids long. Looked up from germline, CDR1 is MNHNY and CDR2 is SVGAGI (reference sequence). In DNA, the CDR3 is TGTGCCAGCACTCAAAGGGCAGGGGTTACCTACAATGAGCAGTTCTTC. Amino acids: CASTQRAGVTYNEQFF.

The chain recombines TRBV29-1 with TRBJ2-1; a weak D match, TRBD2 (7 bases). The germline CDR1 and CDR2 sequences are SQVTM and ANQGSEA. Trimming left V 6 bases short and J 8 bases short, with 17 bases between. This CDR3 is 13 amino acids long. CDR3 sequence: CSVPREGGYEQFF. The CDR3, as DNA: TGCAGCGTCCCAAGGGAGGGGGGATATGAGCAGTTCTTC.

V usage is TRBV12-3 or TRBV12-4 and J usage is TRBJ2-6, with D possibly being TRBD1 or TRBD2 (5 bases each). This CDR3 has 19 amino acids. The V gene lost 0 bases and the J gene lost 0 bases, with 15 bases spanning the gap. CDR3 in DNA: TGTGCCAGCAGTTTAGCGGGACCTCGACCTAGCTCTGGGGCCAACGTCCTGACTTTC. Translated: CASSLAGPRPSSGANVLTF.

The V call is TRBV12-3 or TRBV12-4, the J call TRBJ1-1, with a possible D match to TRBD1 (6 bases). This CDR3 is 15 amino acids long. The V and J ends lost 2 bases and 6 bases respectively, with 16 bases between them. CDR3 region: CASSLSGDKVPEAFF. In nucleotides, the CDR3 is TGTGCCAGCAGTTTATCAGGGGATAAAGTTCCTGAAGCTTTCTTT.

The genes are TRBV6-5 and TRBJ1-6; 8 bases align to TRBD1. The CDR3 loop spans 15 amino acids. The germline CDR1 and CDR2 sequences are MNHEY and SVGAGI. J gave up 9 bases and V 0 bases, and 4 bases lay outside the gene matches. CDR3 in amino acids: CASSYSDRGSSPLHF. In nucleotides, the CDR3 is TGTGCCAGCAGTTACTCCGACAGGGGAAGTTCACCCCTCCACTTT.

V and J are TRBV25-1 and TRBJ2-5; 8 bases are shared with TRBD2. This CDR3 contains 18 residues. V lost 1 base, J lost 4 bases, and 14 bases stayed unmatched. Germline loops: CDR1 MGHDK, CDR2 SYGVNS. The chain's CDR3 is CASSESGRAGVYRETQYF. The CDR3 coding sequence is TGTGCCAGCAGTGAATCCGGGCGAGCGGGGGTTTATAGAGAGACCCAGTACTTC.

Only a few counts were recorded for this clonotype. This chain connects TRBV29-1 to TRBJ2-7, with 10 bases identical to TRBD1. CDR3 length: 17 amino acids. Germline loops: CDR1 SQVTM, CDR2 ANQGSEA. Unmatched junction bases numbered 17, after V lost 7 bases and J lost 2 bases. CDR3 bases: TGCAGCGCTCGACCCCCCAAGACCGGGACAGGGGCCTACGAGCAGTACTTC. Residues: CSARPPKTGTGAYEQYF.

This clonotype was recorded at least ten times. The chain couples TRBV6-6 to TRBJ1-6; 7 bases are a match to TRBD1. V lost 5 bases to trimming and J lost 3 bases; unmatched junction nucleotides: 25. This CDR3 region has 22 residues. Germline values: CDR1 MNHNY, CDR2 SVGAGI (reference sequence). This CDR3 is CASSVLAAGTDGLGGYNSPLHF. The CDR3 nucleotides are TGTGCCAGCAGTGTTCTCGCTGCCGGGACAGACGGTTTGGGTGGCTATAATTCACCCCTCCACTTT.

The gene calls are TRBV18 and TRBJ2-5; 9 nucleotides agree with TRBD1. V lost 0 bases to trimming and J lost 0 bases; unmatched junction nucleotides: 8. The CDR3 length is 18 residues. Germline V gives CDR1 KGHSH, CDR2 LQKENI. The CDR3 nucleotides are TGTGCCAGCTCACCACCGGGACAGGGCCCTACTTACCAAGAGACCCAGTACTTC. Translated, it gives CASSPPGQGPTYQETQYF.

This clonotype was recorded a few times. The CDR3 loop is CASSPWTVNNEKLFF. CDR3 nucleotide sequence: TGTGCCAGCAGTCCCTGGACAGTCAACAATGAAAAACTGTTTTTT. This chain joins TRBV27 and TRBJ1-4, with a tentative D call TRBD1 (6 bases). Germline lookup yields CDR1 MNHEY and CDR2 SMNVEV (reference sequence). V gave up 5 bases and J gave up 5 bases, with 15 bases separating them. The CDR3 loop spans 15 amino acids.

DNA of the CDR3: TGTGCCAGCAGCTTGCTGAGCGGGGGGATCGATGAGCAGTTCTTC. Amino acid sequence: CASSLLSGGIDEQFF. This chain joins TRBV5-5 and TRBJ2-1; 9 bases agree with TRBD2. From germline, CDR1 is SGHKS and CDR2 YYEKEE (reference sequence). Germline trimming cut 1 base from V and 8 bases from J; bases unmatched to any gene: 7. The CDR3 spans 15 residues.

This clonotype was observed a few times. This rearrangement joins TRBV7-9 to TRBJ2-1; D is unresolved. This CDR3 contains 15 residues. Trimming took off 1 base at V and 5 bases at J, with 12 bases between the two ends. The germline gives CDR1 SEHNR, CDR2 FQNEAQ (reference sequence). CDR3 sequence: CASSLGSAGNNEQFF. For the CDR3, the DNA is TGTGCCAGCAGCTTAGGGTCGGCAGGAAACAATGAGCAGTTCTTC.

The rearrangement joins TRBV6-4 to TRBJ2-7; TRBD2 agrees at 10 bases. V dropped 5 bases and J dropped 3; count of bases not matched to a gene: 4. CDR3 length: 14 amino acids. Germline CDR1 reads MRHNA; CDR2 reads SNTAGT. This CDR3 reads CASSPLAGNYEQYF. In nucleotides, the CDR3 is TGTGCCAGCAGTCCACTAGCGGGGAACTACGAGCAGTACTTC.